The 30 T cell receptor beta chains below come from one sample, sequenced in a study of cytomegalovirus exposure and HLA in healthy donors. The PCR made use of 60 Vbeta and 13 Jbeta primers. Generated by immunoSEQ multiplex PCR, the TCRdb table keeps only in-frame clones and is missing some. This sample contains about 58,000 clones. The sample consisted of PBMCs. These receptors were collected from a woman aged 18-30 years in good health and CMV-seronegative.

In DNA form, the CDR3 reads TGTGCCAGCAGTTCCCACGCGCGACAGCTCAATCAGCCCCAGCATTTT. Translating gives CASSSHARQLNQPQHF. The J gene is TRBJ1-5, the V gene TRBV27; maybe TRBD1 (5 bases). The CDR3 has 16 residues. V was trimmed by 4 bases and J by 3 bases, leaving 16 bases between them. Germline V gives CDR1 MNHEY, CDR2 SMNVEV (reference sequence).

The rearrangement links TRBV20-1 to TRBJ1-1, with 8 bases aligning to TRBD1. This CDR3 contains 11 residues. Germline V CDR1 and CDR2: DFQATT, SNEGSKA (reference sequence). Losses at the gene ends were 7 bases for V and 4 bases for J; bases not matched to a gene: 2. The CDR3 nucleotides are TGCAGTGGACAGGGGTTCACTGAAGCTTTCTTT. This translates into CSGQGFTEAFF.

This CDR3 reads CAWSVRETSGRAWAGELFF. DNA for the CDR3: TGTGCCTGGAGTGTACGGGAGACTAGCGGGAGGGCTTGGGCCGGGGAGCTGTTTTTT. J is TRBJ2-2 and V is TRBV30; 14 bases match TRBD2. The CDR3 is made up of 19 amino acids. Losses at the gene ends were 0 bases for V and 6 bases for J; bases not matched to a gene: 12. Germline V gives CDR1 GTSNPN, CDR2 SVGIG (reference sequence).

The CDR3 sequence is CASSLTGGRDTEAFF. In nucleotides, the CDR3 is TGTGCCAGCAGCCTGACAGGGGGCCGGGACACTGAAGCTTTCTTT. The chain employs TRBV9 and TRBJ1-1; 10 bases map to TRBD1. Germline V CDR1 and CDR2: SGDLS, YYNGEE. After removal of 4 bases from V and 3 bases from J, the junction contained 6 bases not matched to a gene. This CDR3 region has 15 residues.

V and J are TRBV7-9 and TRBJ1-1, with TRBD1 matching over 7 bases. V shed 4 bases and J 4 bases; nucleotides not matched to a gene: 3. The CDR3 totals 13 residues. CDR1 and CDR2 (germline): SEHNR, FQNEAQ (reference sequence). This chain's CDR3 is CASSSSGGTEAFF. As DNA, the CDR3 is TGTGCCAGCAGCTCCTCAGGGGGCACTGAAGCTTTCTTT.

The chain has TRBV19 and TRBJ2-2; TRBD2 might be the D (5 bases). CDR1 is LNHDA and CDR2 is SQIVND in the germline V gene (reference sequence). V shed 4 bases and J shed 3 bases, with 12 bases lying between them. This CDR3 contains 15 residues. The CDR3, as DNA: TGTGCCAGTAGTACCGGACTGACGTACACCGGGGAGCTGTTTTTT. This sequence encodes CASSTGLTYTGELFF.

The chain carries TRBV6-5 and TRBJ1-2; D is undetermined. Trimming shortened V by 6 bases and J by 3 bases, and 11 bases separated the two germline ends. The germline CDR1 and CDR2 sequences are MNHEY and SVGAGI. The CDR3 consists of 13 residues. CDR3 bases: TGTGCCAGCAGACTTAGGGAGGACTATGGCTACACCTTC. Amino acids: CASRLREDYGYTF.

The chain links TRBV4-2 to TRBJ2-1; D is perhaps TRBD2 (6 bases). The CDR3 sequence is 16 residues long. CDR1 is LGHNA, CDR2 YNFKEQ, per germline. V was shortened by 0 bases and J by 6 bases, with 15 bases between the two germline ends. The CDR3 region has the DNA TGTGCCAGCAGCCAAGATTTCACTAGCAGTGTCAATGAGCAGTTCTTC. This gives the protein CASSQDFTSSVNEQFF.

CDR3 sequence (DNA): TGTGCCAGCAAGAAATACAGGGGTGACACTGAAGCTTTCTTT. Its translation: CASKKYRGDTEAFF. The chain links TRBV19 to TRBJ1-1, with 7 bases matching TRBD1. The CDR3 consists of 14 residues. Germline CDR1 and CDR2: LNHDA and SQIVND (reference sequence). Trimming removed 9 bases from V and 3 bases from J; junction bases left unmatched: 10.

This CDR3 is CASSLGSGAYHEQYF. CDR3 in DNA: TGTGCCAGCAGCTTAGGTTCAGGGGCGTACCACGAGCAGTACTTC. The genes are TRBV7-3 and TRBJ2-7, with a tentative D call TRBD1 (6 bases). The CDR3 is 15 amino acids. The germline CDR1 and CDR2 sequences are SGHTA and FQGTGA. Deletions cut 2 bases from V and 5 bases from J, with 16 bases between.

The CDR3 DNA reads as TGTGCCAGCTCACCAAAGACAGGGGGCAATTGGTACACTGAAGCTTTCTTT. It specifies CASSPKTGGNWYTEAFF. The chain carries TRBV18 and TRBJ1-1; 10 positions match TRBD1. The J segment lost 3 bases and the V segment lost 2 bases, leaving 9 bases of the junction unmatched. The CDR3 is 17 amino acids. CDR1 KGHSH and CDR2 LQKENI come from the germline V gene.

The chain recombines TRBV5-1 with TRBJ2-1; TRBD2 agrees at 9 bases. The J segment lost 8 bases and the V segment lost 0 bases, leaving 9 bases of the junction unmatched. This CDR3 contains 16 residues. CDR1 SGHRS and CDR2 YFSETQ come from the germline V gene. The CDR3 sequence: CASSLVVAGARDEQFF. The CDR3 DNA follows: TGCGCCAGCAGCTTGGTAGTAGCGGGGGCCCGGGATGAGCAGTTCTTC.

This chain links TRBV6-5 with TRBJ1-1; D is unclear. This CDR3 spans 12 amino acids. The germline CDR1 and CDR2 sequences are MNHEY and SVGAGI. The V and J ends lost 5 bases and 8 bases respectively, with 12 bases between them. This chain's CDR3 is CASSDRYSEAFF. Written as DNA, the CDR3 is TGTGCCAGCAGTGACCGGTATAGCGAAGCTTTCTTT.

This chain connects TRBV29-1 to TRBJ1-2; TRBD1 is a possible D gene (5 bases). Germline V gives CDR1 SQVTM, CDR2 ANQGSEA. V lost 4 bases to trimming and J lost 6 bases, with 6 bases between them. The CDR3 runs to 10 residues. The CDR3 DNA follows: TGCAGCGTTGGGGGGGATGGCTACACCTTC. Encoded protein: CSVGGDGYTF.

V and J are TRBV2 and TRBJ1-1; 7 nucleotides line up with TRBD1. Germline CDR1 SNHLY, CDR2 FYNNEI. Trimming removed 0 bases from V and 3 bases from J; junction bases left unmatched: 10. CDR3 length: 17 residues. This CDR3 is CASSEALSQGVYTEAFF. The CDR3 DNA sequence: TGTGCCAGCAGTGAAGCGCTTAGTCAGGGGGTGTACACTGAAGCTTTCTTT.

The chain combines TRBV19 with TRBJ1-6, with 10 bases identical to TRBD1. The CDR3 is 16 amino acids. The V and J ends lost 5 bases and 7 bases, in that order; junction bases with no gene match: 8. Germline CDR1 is LNHDA and CDR2 is SQIVND (reference sequence). The DNA of the CDR3 is TGTGCCAGTAGTTTACTACCGGGACAGGGGAATTCACCCCTCCACTTT. Translated: CASSLLPGQGNSPLHF.

The chain carries TRBV15 and TRBJ2-2, with D maybe TRBD2 (5 bases). The CDR3 is made up of 13 amino acids. Germline values: CDR1 LNHNV, CDR2 YYDKDF (reference sequence). The germline V and J ends were trimmed by 0 bases and 8 bases, with 7 bases remaining between them. The CDR3 sequence: CATSREAAGELFF. For the CDR3, the DNA is TGTGCCACCAGCAGAGAAGCGGCGGGGGAGCTGTTTTTT.

This rearrangement joins TRBV7-2 to TRBJ1-5; tentative D call: TRBD1 (5 bases). CDR1 and CDR2 (germline): SGHTA, FQGNSA. CDR3 length: 15 amino acids. Trimming took 5 bases from V and 3 from J, leaving 14 bases between them. The CDR3 sequence: CASSQVWGSNQPQHF. The CDR3, as DNA: TGTGCCAGCAGCCAGGTGTGGGGCTCCAATCAGCCCCAGCATTTT.

The V and J genes are TRBV18 and TRBJ1-1; 7 bases map to TRBD1. The germline V gene has CDR1 KGHSH and CDR2 LQKENI. V dropped 2 bases and J dropped 8; count of bases not matched to a gene: 2. The CDR3 is 12 amino acids. The CDR3 region is CASSPLDREAFF. CDR3 nucleotides: TGTGCCAGCTCACCATTGGACAGGGAAGCTTTCTTT.

The chain has TRBV4-2 and TRBJ2-7, with 8 bases lining up with TRBD2. Germline assignment: CDR1 LGHNA and CDR2 YNFKEQ. The ends lost 5 bases at V and 3 bases at J; junction bases unmatched: 15. The CDR3 covers 17 residues. The CDR3 is CASSASRGGASDYEQYF. The CDR3 DNA follows: TGTGCCAGCAGCGCCTCCCGGGGGGGGGCCTCCGACTACGAGCAGTACTTC.

The chain couples TRBV18 to TRBJ2-7; D may be TRBD2 (6 bases). The CDR3 has 15 residues. The V end lost 2 bases, the J end lost 2 bases, and 13 bases lay between the germline ends. The germline V gene has CDR1 KGHSH and CDR2 LQKENI. The CDR3 protein is CASSPEGGGTYEQYF. CDR3 nucleotide sequence: TGTGCCAGCTCACCAGAGGGCGGAGGGACCTACGAGCAGTACTTC.

V usage is TRBV2 and J usage is TRBJ1-4, with 9 bases that match TRBD1. CDR3 length: 14 amino acids. Trimming at V came to 8 bases and at J to 4 bases, leaving 5 bases not matched to a gene. Germline V gives CDR1 SNHLY, CDR2 FYNNEI. This CDR3 is CASRRQGGNEKLFF. The CDR3 nucleotides are TGTGCCAGCCGAAGACAGGGGGGTAATGAAAAACTGTTTTTT. Full variable domain (rest looked up from reference TRBV2 and TRBJ1-4): EPEVTQTPSHQVTQMGQEVILRCVPISNHLYFYWYRQILGQKVEFLVSFYNNEISEKSEIFDDQFSVERPDGSNFTLKIRSTKLEDSAMYFCASRRQGGNEKLFFGSGTQLSVL.

The chain carries TRBV6-1 and TRBJ2-1; D possibly corresponds to TRBD1 (6 bases). V was pared by 2 bases and J by 6 bases, with 17 bases between. CDR1 and CDR2 (germline): MNHNS, SASEGT. There are 16 residues in the CDR3. The CDR3 DNA reads TGTGCCAGCAGTGAAAGGGTTACAGGGTGGTTCAATGAGCAGTTCTTC. As protein: CASSERVTGWFNEQFF.

The chain joins TRBV5-4 to TRBJ2-5, with 11 nucleotides matching TRBD2. The CDR3 covers 16 residues. The germline V gene encodes CDR1 SGHNT and CDR2 YYREEE (reference sequence). Trimming cost V 2 bases and J 2 bases; bases outside gene matches: 5. The CDR3 here is CASSFPLAGGQETQYF. As DNA, the CDR3 is TGTGCCAGCAGCTTCCCCCTAGCGGGGGGACAAGAGACCCAGTACTTC.

The chain combines TRBV19 with TRBJ1-2; 9 bases are shared with TRBD1. Germline V CDR1 and CDR2: LNHDA, SQIVND (reference sequence). The CDR3 is 15 residues long. Germline trimming cut 10 bases from V and 6 bases from J; bases unmatched to any gene: 15. The CDR3 loop is CATKGGTGTGHGYTF. CDR3 nucleotides: TGTGCCACCAAAGGGGGAACCGGGACAGGGCATGGCTACACCTTC.

The chain is built from TRBV27 and TRBJ1-6, with D unresolved. CDR3 size: 12 residues. The germline V and J ends were trimmed by 3 bases and 7 bases, with 4 bases remaining between them. Germline V gene data show CDR1 as MNHEY and CDR2 as SMNVEV (reference sequence). The CDR3 loop reads CASSFSNSPLHF. In DNA form, the CDR3 reads TGTGCCAGCAGTTTTTCGAATTCACCCCTCCACTTT.

CDR3 DNA: TGTGCCAGTAACGCCAGGGTCTACAATGAGCAGTTCTTC. Amino acid sequence: CASNARVYNEQFF. The V call is TRBV19, the J call TRBJ2-1, with D possibly being TRBD1 (5 bases). Trimming removed 7 bases at V and 3 bases at J, with 10 bases between. This CDR3 is 13 amino acids long. From germline, CDR1 is LNHDA and CDR2 SQIVND (reference sequence).

The genes are TRBV6-6 and TRBJ1-1, with D possibly being TRBD1 (6 bases). The CDR3 has 15 residues. V dropped 4 bases and J dropped 2 bases, with 14 bases sitting between them. Germline lookup yields CDR1 MNHNY and CDR2 SVGAGI (reference sequence). CDR3 protein: CASSFNRALNTEAFF. The CDR3 DNA is TGTGCCAGCAGTTTTAACAGGGCCTTAAACACTGAAGCTTTCTTT.

The V and J genes are TRBV10-3 and TRBJ2-4, with D perhaps TRBD1 (6 bases). The CDR3 loop spans 17 amino acids. CDR1 and CDR2 from the germline V gene are ENHRY and SYGVKD. The V gene lost 2 bases and the J gene lost 0 bases, with 14 bases spanning the gap. DNA for the CDR3: TGTGCCATCAGTGAGGGTCAGGCAGGGGAAGCCAAAAACATTCAGTACTTC. Protein product: CAISEGQAGEAKNIQYF.

The chain has TRBV19 and TRBJ1-5, with 7 bases lining up with TRBD1. J lost 0 bases, V lost 7 bases, and 6 bases had no gene match. The germline V gene encodes CDR1 LNHDA and CDR2 SQIVND (reference sequence). CDR3 size: 15 residues. The CDR3 protein is CASIRQGLSNQPQHF. CDR3 nucleotide sequence: TGTGCCAGTATCCGACAGGGACTTAGCAATCAGCCCCAGCATTTT.